This T cell receptor beta chain appears in the sequencing data of a study of post-analysis software for immune sequencing data. Notes on the study in general: Five TRBV segments, including TRBV5-6, TRBV5-1 and TRBV20-1, were more frequent in patients than controls.

Notes on this clonotype: Antigen: not known.

Per germline, CDR1 SGHVS and CDR2 FNYEAQ. The CDR3 has 14 residues. Every TCR beta cDNA library bore unique molecular identifiers. TCRdb ran MiXCR on the PCR reads and lists one entry per CDR3 protein. The sample lists 750,000 to 900,000 distinct CDR3 sequences, more than 45% occurring once. This TCR came from a girl between 5 and 17 years old with multiple sclerosis. The V and J genes are TRBV7-6 and TRBJ2-4; D gene ambiguous. TRBJ2-7 explains the end of the DNA better; the J call may be wrong. Sequencing used blood. The CDR3 spells CASSPRTSLHEQYF. CDR3 nucleotide sequence: TGTGCCAGCAGCCCGAGGACCTCCCTACACGAGCAGTACTTC.